Below are 9 T cell receptor beta chains sequenced from a single sample in a study of blood T cells in healthy people across ages. A J-beta primer mix and a sample-barcoded 5' primer were used in a second PCR of about 7 to 12 cycles. TCRdb re-derived calls from the 5' RACE reads in MiXCR, one entry per CDR3 protein. The sample lists about 1.5 million distinct CDR3 sequences; 42% were seen once. The sample was blood. These receptors originate from a woman between 18 and 30 years old in good health.

The J gene is TRBJ2-1, the V gene TRBV28, with D tentatively TRBD1 (6 bases). The CDR3 is 17 residues long. Trimming shortened V by 6 bases and J by 0 bases, and 18 bases separated the two germline ends. From germline, CDR1 is MDHEN and CDR2 SYDVKM. CDR3 sequence: CASRSQQGHSSYNEQFF. The DNA of the CDR3 is TGTGCCAGCAGATCACAACAGGGCCATAGCTCCTACAATGAGCAGTTCTTC.

This clonotype has ten or more counts. CDR3 DNA: TGTGCCAGCAGCTTTTCCTACAATGAGCAGTTCTTC. Amino acids: CASSFSYNEQFF. The chain links TRBV5-5 to TRBJ2-1, with D unclear. This CDR3 comprises 12 residues. Per germline, CDR1 SGHKS and CDR2 YYEKEE (reference sequence). V was shortened by 2 bases and J by 1 base, with 1 base between the two germline ends.

This clonotype was detected only a few times. This rearrangement joins TRBV4-2 to TRBJ2-7; possible D gene TRBD2, 6 bases. The V end was cut by 1 base, the J end by 1 base, with 11 bases between. In germline, CDR1 is LGHNA, CDR2 YNFKEQ. The CDR3 is made up of 15 amino acids. The CDR3 region is CASSQAGDSSYEQYF. DNA for the CDR3: TGTGCCAGCAGCCAAGCGGGGGACTCGTCCTACGAGCAGTACTTC.

Turning to this clonotype: Since a much larger clone is just one base distant, this may be a read error. The chain is built from TRBV28 and TRBJ2-7; 7 positions agree with TRBD1. Germline V gene lookup returns CDR1 MDHEN and CDR2 SYDVKM. This CDR3 comprises 14 residues. The CDR3 DNA follows: TGTGCCGGCAGGCATAGACAGGGACCGTACGAGCAGTACTTC. This codes for CAGRHRQGPYEQYF. The variable domain in full, with the rest retrieved from reference TRBV28 and TRBJ2-7, is DVKVTQSSRYLVKRTGEKVFLECVQDMDHENMFWYRQDPGLGLRLIYFSYDVKMKEKGDIPEGYSVSREKKERFSLILESASTNQTSMYLCAGRHRQGPYEQYFGPGTRLTVT.

There are a few counts of this clonotype. The V gene is TRBV18, the J gene TRBJ2-1, with 10 bases matching TRBD2. V gave up 2 bases and J gave up 5 bases; unmatched junction bases: 0. The CDR3 has 14 residues. Germline V CDR1 and CDR2: KGHSH, LQKENI. The CDR3 sequence is CASSPGTSDNEQFF. The CDR3 bases are TGTGCCAGCTCACCAGGGACTAGCGACAATGAGCAGTTCTTC. The complete variable domain, with remaining parts taken from reference TRBV18 and TRBJ2-1, reads NAGVMQNPRHLVRRRGQEARLRCSPMKGHSHVYWYRQLPEEGLKFMVYLQKENIIDESGMPKERFSAEFPKEGPSILRIQQVVRGDSAAYFCASSPGTSDNEQFFGPGTRLTVL.

The chain carries TRBV2 and TRBJ2-5, with 7 bases that match TRBD1. The CDR3 consists of 15 residues. The germline CDR1 and CDR2 sequences are SNHLY and FYNNEI. Trimming at V came to 4 bases and at J to 0 bases, leaving 5 bases not matched to a gene. The CDR3 coding sequence is TGTGCCAGCAGTGGACAGGGCCAGTACCAAGAGACCCAGTACTTC. Protein product: CASSGQGQYQETQYF.

The chain employs TRBV18 and TRBJ2-7, with no clear D. Germline CDR1 and CDR2: KGHSH and LQKENI. The V gene lost 1 base and the J gene lost 2 bases, with 12 bases spanning the gap. The CDR3 is 15 amino acids. The CDR3 DNA is TGTGCCAGCTCACCACATCACGACACCCCCTACGAGCAGTACTTC. It encodes CASSPHHDTPYEQYF.

This sequence joins TRBV29-1 and TRBJ2-7, with 8 bases fitting TRBD2. The CDR3 has 15 amino acids. The V segment lost 8 bases and the J segment 0 bases; nucleotides outside the gene matches: 12. Germline assignment: CDR1 SQVTM and CDR2 ANQGSEA. CDR3 amino acids: CSCIAGLQSSYEQYF. Here the CDR3 DNA reads TGCAGCTGCATAGCGGGACTCCAGAGCTCCTACGAGCAGTACTTC.

This clonotype appeared a few times. The CDR3, as DNA: TGCGCCAGCAGCCAAGAGGCGGCTAGCGGGGGGACTAGCACAGATACGCAGTATTTT. Its protein is CASSQEAASGGTSTDTQYF. J is TRBJ2-3 and V is TRBV4-1, with 11 bases that match TRBD2. The V gene end was trimmed by 0 bases and the J gene end by 0 bases; junction bases not matched to a gene: 8. CDR3 length: 19 amino acids. Germline lookup yields CDR1 MGHRA and CDR2 YSYEKL.